These T cell receptor beta chains were read from a single sample in a study of T cells in Graves' hyperthyroidism and ophthalmopathy. Each CDR3 protein is one row after TCRdb ran MiXCR on the multiplex PCR reads. In the table there are around 700,000 distinct CDR3 sequences, under 45% of which are singletons. Sequencing was done on a sample of blood. Receptors were obtained from a woman aged 40 to 55 with Graves' hyperthyroidism. Both conserved end residues are part of each CDR3. A D gene is named only where the DNA matches it firmly. Clone size, where shown, is once, few, many, or a class for clones that have expanded.

j_call: TRBJ2-7
clone_size: many
v_call: TRBV7-8
d_call: -
cdr3_length: 14
cdr3_nt: TGTGCCAGCAGCTTAGATTTGGGCCTCTACGAGCAGTACTTC
cdr3_aa: CASSLDLGLYEQYF

j_call: TRBJ1-1
clone_size: many
v_call: TRBV19
d_call: -
cdr3_length: 13
cdr3_nt: TGTGCCAGTACTGGGGGAGGCTACACTGAAGCTTTCTTT
cdr3_aa: CASTGGGYTEAFF

j_call: TRBJ1-4
clone_size: many
v_call: TRBV5-6
d_call: TRBD1
cdr3_length: 15
cdr3_nt: TGTGCCAGCAGCCGAAAGACAGGGGGCAATGAAAAACTGTTTTTT
cdr3_aa: CASSRKTGGNEKLFF

j_call: TRBJ1-3
clone_size: many
v_call: TRBV10-3
d_call: -
cdr3_length: 15
cdr3_nt: TGTGCCATCATAGCTACTGATACCTTTGGAAACACCATATATTTT
cdr3_aa: CAIIATDTFGNTIYF

j_call: TRBJ2-7
clone_size: -
v_call: TRBV6-2/TRBV6-3
d_call: -
cdr3_length: 15
cdr3_nt: TGTGCCAGCAGTCTGGGACGGATTAGCTCCTACGAGCAGTACTTC
cdr3_aa: CASSLGRISSYEQYF

j_call: TRBJ2-7
clone_size: -
v_call: TRBV10-3
d_call: -
cdr3_length: 13
cdr3_nt: TGTGCCATCAGTGAGGCGTCAGCCTACGAGCAGTACTTC
cdr3_aa: CAISEASAYEQYF

j_call: TRBJ1-5
clone_size: -
v_call: TRBV20-1
d_call: -
cdr3_length: 15
cdr3_nt: TGCAGTGCTCTGGGAGGGGGGCGGAGGGATCAGCCCCAGCATTTT
cdr3_aa: CSALGGGRRDQPQHF

j_call: TRBJ2-5
clone_size: -
v_call: TRBV7-2
d_call: TRBD1
cdr3_length: 14
cdr3_nt: TGTGCCAGCAGCCTTGAGGGGGCCGAAGAGACCCAGTACTTC
cdr3_aa: CASSLEGAEETQYF

j_call: TRBJ1-4
clone_size: -
v_call: TRBV7-9
d_call: -
cdr3_length: 14
cdr3_nt: TGTGCCAGCAGCCCCCAGGGTCTTCGGGAAAAACTGTTTTTT
cdr3_aa: CASSPQGLREKLFF

j_call: TRBJ1-5
clone_size: few
v_call: TRBV24-1
d_call: TRBD1
cdr3_length: 15
cdr3_nt: TGTGCCACCAGTGATCAGGGGGATAGCAATCAGCCCCAGCATTTT
cdr3_aa: CATSDQGDSNQPQHF

j_call: TRBJ1-6
clone_size: many
v_call: TRBV5-5
d_call: -
cdr3_length: 12
cdr3_nt: TGTGCCAGCAGCTTGGAGGGAACCGGGTTCCACTTT
cdr3_aa: CASSLEGTGFHF

j_call: TRBJ2-2
clone_size: many
v_call: TRBV14
d_call: -
cdr3_length: 12
cdr3_nt: TGTGCCAGCAGCCAAGCCACCGGGGAGCTGTTTTTT
cdr3_aa: CASSQATGELFF

j_call: TRBJ2-6
clone_size: -
v_call: TRBV10-3
d_call: -
cdr3_length: 15
cdr3_nt: TGTGCCATCAGTGAGACTCACACTGGGGCCAACGTCCTGACTTTC
cdr3_aa: CAISETHTGANVLTF

j_call: TRBJ2-7
clone_size: -
v_call: TRBV7-9
d_call: -
cdr3_length: 12
cdr3_nt: TGTGCCAGCAGCCATGACGGGGACGAGCAGTACTTC
cdr3_aa: CASSHDGDEQYF

j_call: TRBJ2-5
clone_size: few
v_call: TRBV5-6
d_call: -
cdr3_length: 15
cdr3_nt: TGTGCCAGCAGCTCCTTGGCAGGGGCGGGGGAGACCCAGTACTTC
cdr3_aa: CASSSLAGAGETQYF

j_call: TRBJ2-7
clone_size: -
v_call: TRBV5-6
d_call: -
cdr3_length: 15
cdr3_nt: TGTGCCAGCAGCCTGGGCGCGGGTCACCGCTACGAGCAGTACTTC
cdr3_aa: CASSLGAGHRYEQYF

j_call: TRBJ1-4
clone_size: -
v_call: TRBV6-5
d_call: -
cdr3_length: 15
cdr3_nt: TGTGCCAGCACCCGGCCGGGTGCAACTAATGAAAAACTGTTTTTT
cdr3_aa: CASTRPGATNEKLFF

j_call: TRBJ1-2
clone_size: few
v_call: TRBV7-2
d_call: TRBD1
cdr3_length: 14
cdr3_nt: TGTGCCAGCAGCCAACAGATGACAGGGTATGGCTACACCTTC
cdr3_aa: CASSQQMTGYGYTF

j_call: TRBJ2-2
clone_size: -
v_call: TRBV24-1
d_call: TRBD1
cdr3_length: 16
cdr3_nt: TGTGCCACCAGTGATTTGGGGACAGGTGACACCGGGGAGCTGTTTTTT
cdr3_aa: CATSDLGTGDTGELFF

j_call: TRBJ2-7
clone_size: -
v_call: TRBV7-3
d_call: TRBD1
cdr3_length: 15
cdr3_nt: TGTGCCAGCAGCTCCGTGGGACAGGAATCCTACGAGCAGTACTTC
cdr3_aa: CASSSVGQESYEQYF

j_call: TRBJ1-6
clone_size: many
v_call: TRBV15
d_call: TRBD1
cdr3_length: 15
cdr3_nt: TGTGCCACCAGCGGGAGGGACAGGGGGATTTCACCCCTCCACTTT
cdr3_aa: CATSGRDRGISPLHF

j_call: TRBJ2-7
clone_size: few
v_call: TRBV20-1
d_call: TRBD1
cdr3_length: 18
cdr3_nt: TGCAGTGCTGGAGAGATTACGTTTGGGGACAGGCCAGCCTACGAGCAGTACTTC
cdr3_aa: CSAGEITFGDRPAYEQYF

j_call: TRBJ1-4
clone_size: few
v_call: TRBV7-8
d_call: -
cdr3_length: 19
cdr3_nt: TGTGCCAGCAGCTCAAAATACATAACAGGGATAGGAACTAATGAAAAACTGTTTTTT
cdr3_aa: CASSSKYITGIGTNEKLFF

j_call: TRBJ1-2
clone_size: many
v_call: TRBV7-2
d_call: TRBD1
cdr3_length: 15
cdr3_nt: TGTGCCAGCAGCTTATACAGGGGTCCCAACTATGGCTACACCTTC
cdr3_aa: CASSLYRGPNYGYTF

j_call: TRBJ2-7
clone_size: -
v_call: TRBV4-1
d_call: -
cdr3_length: 14
cdr3_nt: TGCGCCAGCAGCCAACGGACGGTTTCCTACGAGCAGTACTTC
cdr3_aa: CASSQRTVSYEQYF

j_call: TRBJ1-1
clone_size: -
v_call: TRBV4-2
d_call: TRBD1
cdr3_length: 15
cdr3_nt: TGTGCCAGCAGCCAAGCAGGGGGTATGAACACTGAAGCTTTCTTT
cdr3_aa: CASSQAGGMNTEAFF

j_call: TRBJ2-5
clone_size: many
v_call: TRBV7-8
d_call: -
cdr3_length: 12
cdr3_nt: TGTGCCAGCAGCTTCCAGGAAGAGACCCAGTACTTC
cdr3_aa: CASSFQEETQYF

j_call: TRBJ2-7
clone_size: many
v_call: TRBV19
d_call: -
cdr3_length: 13
cdr3_nt: TGTGCCAGTAGATCGGCGGAATCCTACGAGCAGTACTTC
cdr3_aa: CASRSAESYEQYF

j_call: TRBJ1-6
clone_size: few
v_call: TRBV2
d_call: -
cdr3_length: 15
cdr3_nt: TGTGCCAGCGCGGGGGGTTTGGCGGATAATTCACCCCTCCACTTT
cdr3_aa: CASAGGLADNSPLHF

j_call: TRBJ1-2
clone_size: -
v_call: TRBV29-1
d_call: -
cdr3_length: 13
cdr3_nt: TGCAGCGTTGTAGTAGGGGTGGACTATGGCCACACCTTC
cdr3_aa: CSVVVGVDYGHTF

j_call: TRBJ1-6
clone_size: many
v_call: TRBV7-2
d_call: TRBD1
cdr3_length: 19
cdr3_nt: TGTGCCAGCAGCTTAGCTTCGTACAGGGGGCAAAGGCGAAATTCACCCCTCCACTTT
cdr3_aa: CASSLASYRGQRRNSPLHF

j_call: TRBJ2-7
clone_size: -
v_call: TRBV3-1
d_call: -
cdr3_length: 14
cdr3_nt: TGTGCCAGCAGCCCCACGGGGGAGGCGACTGAGCAGTACTTC
cdr3_aa: CASSPTGEATEQYF

j_call: TRBJ1-2
clone_size: many
v_call: TRBV6-5
d_call: -
cdr3_length: 13
cdr3_nt: TGTGCCAGCAGAGTGGATTCTAACTATGGCTACACCTTC
cdr3_aa: CASRVDSNYGYTF

j_call: TRBJ1-1
clone_size: -
v_call: TRBV7-9
d_call: -
cdr3_length: 15
cdr3_nt: TGTGCCAGCGCTCCCAGGGGCGCGGGAAACACTGAAGCTTTCTTT
cdr3_aa: CASAPRGAGNTEAFF